This T cell receptor (beta chain) was observed in a study of cytomegalovirus exposure and HLA in healthy donors. There were likely unrecorded immune exposures, though donors were nominally healthy when sampled. Whole-study findings and limits: Sequences of the TCR beta chain were said to predict the HLA-A and HLA-B alleles of most subjects accurately. In a later analysis, across HLA loci, associated TCR counts were highest for DRB1, lowest for HLA-C. The analysis excluded some indistinguishable V segments, including TRBV6-2 and TRBV6-3.

Regarding this clone: Its antigen is not known.

The CDR3 runs 15 residues. V lost 1 base and J lost 7, with 13 bases in between. CDR1 is SEHNR and CDR2 is FQNEAQ in the germline V gene (reference sequence). This PCR relied on a set of 60 Vbeta primers and 13 Jbeta primers. Only in-frame clones appear in the TCRdb table, and some are missing; sequencing was by immunoSEQ multiplex PCR. This table has about 110,000 clones, 69% appearing once. The rearrangement joins TRBV7-9 to TRBJ1-4, with a possible D match to TRBD1 (5 bases). Sequenced: PBMCs. This TCR was recovered from a young man in good health and CMV-seronegative. The CDR3 coding sequence is TGTGCCAGCAGCTTAGGTATGGGGCGCTCTGAAAAACTGTTTTTT. Its protein is CASSLGMGRSEKLFF.